This TCR beta chain was profiled in a study of blood T cell repertoires in COVID-19. V dropped 6 bases and J dropped 3 bases, with 17 bases sitting between them. The CDR3 has 15 amino acids. CDR1 and CDR2 from the germline V gene are SGHRS and YFSETQ. In the source study's methods: Estimates of nucleated cell counts were drawn from the amplification of reference gene primers. Assay: immunoSEQ multiplex PCR; the TCRdb copy retains only in-frame clones and omits some. V and J calls and clone size come straight from that table; D and trimming were deduced from the DNA. The table records 400,000 or so clones, over 75% of them present only once.

The receptor comes from a woman aged 40 to 55 with COVID-19, enrolled during active disease. The V and J genes are TRBV5-1 and TRBJ2-3; D perhaps matches TRBD1 (7 bases). The material sequenced was peripheral blood. The CDR3 nucleotides are TGCGCCAGCAATCGAGGGTCAGGGGGGACAGATACGCAGTATTTT. Translation gives CASNRGSGGTDTQYF.